This T cell receptor beta chain was profiled in a study of blood T cells in healthy people across ages. Study-wide findings and caveats: Diversity of TCR beta correlated strongly with naive T cell percentage.

Next came a second PCR, run for about 6 to 12 cycles, which used a sample-barcoded 5' primer along with a J-beta primer mix. From the 5' RACE reads, TCRdb called clonotypes with MiXCR, one entry per CDR3 protein. The data hold about 780,000 distinct CDR3 sequences, with approximately 67% observed a single time. On this clonotype: The antigen is not known.

The germline gives CDR1 DFQATT, CDR2 SNEGSKA (reference sequence). CDR3 length: 12 amino acids. The ends were cut back, 4 bases at V and 3 bases at J, with 7 bases in the middle. Donors were healthy Caucasian individuals from Russia aged about 6 to 90. Sequencing input: blood. The rearrangement joins TRBV20-1 to TRBJ1-5; no clear D. The clonotype originates from a man aged 30 to 39 in good health. CDR3 nucleotide sequence: TGCAGTGCTACCAGAACCAATCAGCCCCAGCATTTT. Residues: CSATRTNQPQHF.